Listed here are 27 T cell receptor beta chains from one sample, sequenced in a study of T-cell memory formation after mild COVID-19 (dated by TCRdb to the early 2020s). Libraries were prepared through 5' RACE. Sequencing took place on an Illumina NovaSeq 6000. In TCRdb, the public reads were trimmed at Q25 with fastp and aligned with MiXCR, with productive beta chains retained. Identical CDR3 protein sequences are pooled into one entry, listed with their most common genes and DNA. A total of over 50,000 distinct CDR3 sequences appear in this sample, over 9% of them only once. Of the sample, about 11% falls within the top ten clones. The sample taken for sequencing was PBMCs or a T cell subset sorted from them (not recorded which). These receptors were collected from an adult woman who had mild COVID-19 (a few samples of this study predate the infection). The sample titles of this study are shuffled in the database, so cell type and time point are left out; the donor was told from shared clones.

This clonotype was found many times. The genes are TRBV11-3 and TRBJ2-4; 8 bases map to TRBD2. With 1 base clipped from V and 1 base from J, the junction kept 18 bases outside the gene matches. CDR1 is SGHNT and CDR2 is YENEEA in the germline V gene. The CDR3 has 21 amino acids. The CDR3, as DNA: TGTGCCAGCAGCTTAGGAGGTAGCGGGATCGGGCTGGGGGCGGCCAAAAACATTCAGTACTTC. This translates into CASSLGGSGIGLGAAKNIQYF.

This clonotype was counted ten times or more. V usage is TRBV12-3 or TRBV12-4 and J usage is TRBJ2-2; possible D gene TRBD1, 5 bases. Trimming removed 7 bases from V and 3 bases from J, with 18 bases in between. The CDR3 totals 16 residues. DNA for the CDR3: TGTGCCAGCACCCCGACAGTTTCTGTCTACACCGGGGAGCTGTTTTTT. This codes for CASTPTVSVYTGELFF.

This clonotype was picked up a small number of times. The chain employs TRBV24-1 and TRBJ1-2; 11 bases line up with TRBD1. This CDR3 is built from 16 residues. Germline V gene data show CDR1 as KGHDR and CDR2 as SFDVKD. J lost 4 bases, V lost 2 bases, and 5 bases had no gene match. The CDR3 DNA follows: TGTGCCACCAGTGATTCCCGGGACAGGGGGATCTATGGCTACACCTTC. Its translation is CATSDSRDRGIYGYTF.

This clonotype has a count of ten or more. The V and J genes are TRBV5-1 and TRBJ2-1, with TRBD2 identical over 7 bases. There are 15 residues in the CDR3. CDR1 is SGHRS and CDR2 is YFSETQ in the germline V gene. V lost 5 bases and J lost 1; bases outside the gene matches: 6. CDR3 DNA: TGCGCCAGCAGAGTAAGCGGGGAGTCCTACAATGAGCAGTTCTTC. Amino acids: CASRVSGESYNEQFF.

CDR3 sequence reads: CASSLWEGQPQHF. The CDR3 region has the DNA TGTGCCAGCAGCTTATGGGAGGGTCAGCCCCAGCATTTT. This sequence joins TRBV7-2 and TRBJ1-5, with D unresolved. This CDR3 has 13 amino acids. The ends were cut back, 2 bases at V and 6 bases at J, with 8 bases in the middle. Germline CDR1 reads SGHTA; CDR2 reads FQGNSA.

This clonotype was counted ten times or more. CDR3 protein: CASSLQRIAGAYEQYF. In nucleotides, the CDR3 is TGTGCCAGCAGCTTACAACGGATAGCGGGAGCCTACGAGCAGTACTTC. The gene calls are TRBV11-2 and TRBJ2-7; TRBD2 matches at 9 bases. Germline CDR1 and CDR2: SGHAT and FQNNGV. Losses at the gene ends were 2 bases for V and 2 bases for J; bases not matched to a gene: 7. The CDR3 consists of 16 residues.

The chain couples TRBV20-1 to TRBJ2-4; weak D call: TRBD2 (6 bases). The germline V gene encodes CDR1 DFQATT and CDR2 SNEGSKA (reference sequence). The CDR3 loop spans 14 amino acids. V was pared by 0 bases and J by 4 bases, with 10 bases between. The CDR3 nucleotides read TGCAGTGCTAGAGATTGGAGGGGAAAAAACATTCAGTACTTC. It codes for CSARDWRGKNIQYF.

The table lists this clonotype with a few counts. This chain joins TRBV29-1 and TRBJ1-5; 7 bases map to TRBD1. Germline V CDR1 and CDR2: SQVTM, ANQGSEA. The CDR3 has 17 amino acids. V shed 3 bases and J 3 bases; nucleotides not matched to a gene: 14. The CDR3, as DNA: TGCAGCGTTGATTCGTTCACCGGGGAGGGGGCCAATCAGCCCCAGCATTTT. Protein product: CSVDSFTGEGANQPQHF.

This clonotype was counted a few times. The chain employs TRBV5-1 and TRBJ2-6; possibly TRBD2 for D (5 bases). From germline, CDR1 is SGHRS and CDR2 YFSETQ. V was pared by 4 bases and J by 0 bases, with 11 bases between. The CDR3 is made up of 16 amino acids. CDR3 in amino acids: CASSEGSNSGANVLTF. In DNA, the CDR3 is TGCGCCAGCAGCGAGGGTAGTAACTCTGGGGCCAACGTCCTGACTTTC. The variable domain in full, with the rest retrieved from reference TRBV5-1 and TRBJ2-6, is KAGVTQTPRYLIKTRGQQVTLSCSPISGHRSVSWYQQTPGQGLQFLFEYFSETQRNKGNFPGRFSGRQFSNSRSEMNVSTLELGDSALYLCASSEGSNSGANVLTFGAGSRLTVL.

The chain joins TRBV3-1 to TRBJ2-6; 7 nucleotides align to TRBD1. V trimming: 4 bases; J trimming: 2 bases; junction bases outside the gene matches: 2. The CDR3 contains 15 residues. Germline V CDR1 and CDR2: LGHDT, YNNKEL (reference sequence). The DNA of the CDR3 is TGTGCCAGCAGCCGAACAGGGGCTGGGGCCAACGTCCTGACTTTC. It translates to CASSRTGAGANVLTF.

This clonotype has a handful of counts. The gene calls are TRBV7-3 and TRBJ2-1; D perhaps matches TRBD2 (5 bases). Germline V gene sequence: CDR1 SGHTA, CDR2 FQGTGA. This CDR3 has 12 residues. The V end was cut by 5 bases, the J end by 11 bases, with 13 bases between. The CDR3 coding sequence is TGTGCCAGCAGCCCCCTCTCCGGGAAGCAGTTCTTC. Amino acids: CASSPLSGKQFF.

This clonotype was observed a handful of times. CDR3 in DNA: TGCAGTGCCCATCGAAGGCTAGCGGGGGCCTACGAGCAGTACTTC. Translated, it gives CSAHRRLAGAYEQYF. The chain couples TRBV20-1 to TRBJ2-7; 10 bases match TRBD2. With V trimmed by 6 bases and J by 2 bases, 10 bases remained unmatched. The CDR3 spans 15 residues. Germline assignment: CDR1 DFQATT and CDR2 SNEGSKA (reference sequence).

This clonotype was seen ten or more times. This rearrangement joins TRBV5-6 to TRBJ2-5, with 8 nucleotides matching TRBD1. Per germline, CDR1 SGHDT and CDR2 YYEEEE. V gave up 2 bases and J gave up 2 bases; unmatched junction bases: 5. The CDR3 is 15 residues long. This chain's CDR3 is CASSLWTGFQETQYF. CDR3 coding DNA: TGTGCCAGCAGCTTATGGACAGGGTTTCAAGAGACCCAGTACTTC.

Details on this clonotype: The junction shows a germline mismatch at one end, possibly a read error. The V call is TRBV19, the J call TRBJ1-1; 7 bases are shared with TRBD1. Germline CDR1 reads LNHDA; CDR2 reads SQIVND (reference sequence). This CDR3 has 14 residues. The CDR3 nucleotides read TGTGCCAGTAGTTTAGACAGGGTGAGAACTGAAGCTTTCTTT. It specifies CASSLDRVRTEAFF. Looking up the rest from reference TRBV19 and TRBJ1-1 gives the full variable domain: DGGITQSPKYLFRKEGQNVTLSCEQNLNHDAMYWYRQDPGQGLRLIYYSQIVNDFQKGDIAEGYSVSREKKESFPLTVTSAQKNPTAFYLCASSLDRVRTEAFFGQGTRLTVV.

This chain joins TRBV12-3 or TRBV12-4 and TRBJ1-1, with D tentatively TRBD1 (5 bases). Trimming stripped 3 bases from V and 4 bases from J, with 12 bases between. The CDR3 sequence is 14 residues long. The CDR3 coding sequence is TGTGCCAGCAGTTTCCGCCAAGGGGCCACTGAAGCTTTCTTT. Amino acid sequence: CASSFRQGATEAFF.

The rearrangement links TRBV9 to TRBJ2-3; no clear D. From germline, CDR1 is SGDLS and CDR2 YYNGEE. The CDR3 is 14 residues long. Trimming took 0 bases from V and 5 from J, leaving 10 bases between them. CDR3 nucleotide sequence: TGTGCCAGCAGCGTAGGGGCTAGTAGAGATACGCAGTATTTT. Amino acid sequence: CASSVGASRDTQYF.

This chain joins TRBV5-1 and TRBJ2-5; tentative D call: TRBD2 (6 bases). V dropped 4 bases and J dropped 5 bases, with 18 bases sitting between them. CDR1 and CDR2 (germline): SGHRS, YFSETQ. The CDR3 covers 15 residues. The CDR3: CASSPTKGRGETQYF. CDR3 coding DNA: TGCGCCAGCAGCCCCACGAAGGGCCGGGGGGAGACCCAGTACTTC.

This sequence joins TRBV10-3 and TRBJ1-1, with 9 nucleotides matching TRBD1. The CDR3 has 13 amino acids. Losses at the gene ends were 9 bases for V and 1 base for J; bases not matched to a gene: 3. Germline assignment: CDR1 ENHRY and CDR2 SYGVKD. CDR3 amino acids: CAIRTGENTEAFF. CDR3 in DNA: TGTGCCATTCGGACAGGGGAGAACACTGAAGCTTTCTTT.

Concerning this clonotype itself: The CDR3 does not end in the conserved phenylalanine or tryptophan, so this is likely a read error. CDR3 sequence (DNA): TGCGCCAGCAGCCCATCGTCAAACACAGATACGCAGTATTCT. Amino acids: CASSPSSNTDTQYS. The chain recombines TRBV5-1 with TRBJ2-3; unclear D gene. Germline-derived CDR1 and CDR2 are SGHRS and YFSETQ. The germline V and J ends were trimmed by 4 bases and 2 bases, with 11 bases remaining between them. The CDR3 extends over 14 amino acids.

This clonotype has just a few counts. The chain employs TRBV27 and TRBJ1-2, with D possibly matching TRBD1 (6 bases). The V and J ends lost 2 bases and 4 bases respectively, with 11 bases between them. The CDR3 extends over 14 amino acids. From germline, CDR1 is MNHEY and CDR2 SMNVEV (reference sequence). As DNA, the CDR3 is TGTGCCAGCAGTTTAAGGGAGGACAGCTATGGCTACACCTTC. Its protein product is CASSLREDSYGYTF.

This rearrangement joins TRBV2 to TRBJ2-3, with D possibly TRBD2 on 5 matching bases. Germline CDR1 SNHLY, CDR2 FYNNEI. The CDR3 length is 14 residues. V was pared by 7 bases and J by 5 bases, with 16 bases between. CDR3 residues: CASTSGWDQDTQYF. The CDR3 bases are TGTGCCAGCACGTCGGGGTGGGATCAAGATACGCAGTATTTT.

This clonotype was seen just once. The V call is TRBV18, the J call TRBJ1-1, with D tentatively TRBD1 (6 bases). CDR3 length: 15 amino acids. V was pared by 6 bases and J by 1 base, with 15 bases between. The germline V gene encodes CDR1 KGHSH and CDR2 LQKENI. In DNA form, the CDR3 reads TGTGCCAGCTCGCCGAGACAGGAGTCGAACACTGAAGCTTTCTTT. Translated, it gives CASSPRQESNTEAFF.

V is TRBV6-5 and J is TRBJ2-3; 8 bases align to TRBD1. Germline lookup yields CDR1 MNHEY and CDR2 SVGAGI. V was pared by 5 bases and J by 6 bases, with 10 bases of the junction left unmatched. The CDR3 totals 15 residues. For the CDR3, the DNA is TGTGCCAGCAGTCCGACGGGACAGGTAGCGGATACGCAGTATTTT. Its translation: CASSPTGQVADTQYF.

This clonotype came up many times. This chain joins TRBV20-1 and TRBJ2-7, with D hard to call. Germline V lookup: CDR1 DFQATT, CDR2 SNEGSKA (reference sequence). This CDR3 spans 13 amino acids. Deletions cut 0 bases from V and 3 bases from J, with 9 bases between. CDR3 in amino acids: CSARESSDYEQYF. Written as DNA, the CDR3 is TGCAGTGCTAGAGAATCTTCAGACTACGAGCAGTACTTC.

This clonotype was seen only a few times. The CDR3 DNA is TGTGCCAGCAGCGAGCGGAGTGGCACTGAAGCTTTCTTT. Its protein product is CASSERSGTEAFF. The chain carries TRBV7-9 and TRBJ1-1; D remains unclear. V shed 5 bases and J shed 4 bases, with 11 bases lying between them. CDR3 size: 13 residues. Germline CDR1 SEHNR, CDR2 FQNEAQ (reference sequence). The variable domain in full, completed from reference TRBV7-9 and TRBJ1-1, reads DTGVSQNPRHKITKRGQNVTFRCDPISEHNRLYWYRQTLGQGPEFLTYFQNEAQLEKSRLLSDRFSAERPKGSFSTLEIQRTEQGDSAMYLCASSERSGTEAFFGQGTRLTVV.

This rearrangement joins TRBV2 to TRBJ1-1, with 7 nucleotides matching TRBD1. V lost 6 bases to trimming and J lost 8 bases; unmatched junction nucleotides: 6. The CDR3 extends over 12 amino acids. The germline V gene has CDR1 SNHLY and CDR2 FYNNEI. In DNA form, the CDR3 reads TGTGCCAGCAGCTTTCACAGGGGAGAAGCTTTCTTT. Protein product: CASSFHRGEAFF. Drawing the rest from reference TRBV2 and TRBJ1-1, the complete variable domain is EPEVTQTPSHQVTQMGQEVILRCVPISNHLYFYWYRQILGQKVEFLVSFYNNEISEKSEIFDDQFSVERPDGSNFTLKIRSTKLEDSAMYFCASSFHRGEAFFGQGTRLTVV.

This clonotype has just a few counts. The chain uses TRBV2 and TRBJ2-2; no clear D gene. The CDR3 sequence is 12 residues long. With 4 bases removed from V and 7 bases from J, the gap between germline ends came to 7 bases. Germline V gene data show CDR1 as SNHLY and CDR2 as FYNNEI. CDR3 sequence (DNA): TGTGCCAGCAGTGCGTCCGGCGGGGAGCTGTTTTTT. It yields the protein CASSASGGELFF.